The rows below give T cell receptor beta chains drawn from one sample of a study of control samples from healthy donors and cancer patients. The repertoire was sequenced with immunoSEQ multiplex PCR; TCRdb's copy has only in-frame clones and lacks some. Of about 80,000 clones listed, roughly 91% are singletons. The source material was blood. These receptors were taken from a man aged 50 to 60 in good health. CDR3s include the opening cysteine and the closing phenylalanine or tryptophan. D genes are given only for firm matches. For some rows the clone size is stated as once, few or many, or as a class when expanded; others skip it.

CDR3nt: TGCGCCAGCAGCTTAGGGGTTCTGAACTATGGCTACACCTTC; CDR3aa: CASSLGVLNYGYTF; v_gene: TRBV5-1; abundance: NA; j_gene: TRBJ1-2; d_gene: NA
CDR3nt: TGTGCCAGCAGCCAAATAACAGACTCCTATAATTCACCCCTCCACTTT; CDR3aa: CASSQITDSYNSPLHF; v_gene: TRBV5-5; abundance: once; j_gene: TRBJ1-6; d_gene: NA
CDR3nt: TGTGCCAGCAGCGTAGGGCTAGCGGGGGGGCTTGAGCAGTTCTTC; CDR3aa: CASSVGLAGGLEQFF; v_gene: TRBV9; abundance: NA; j_gene: TRBJ2-1; d_gene: TRBD2
CDR3nt: TGTGCCAGCCAAAAACTGACTAGCTCTACCTACGAGCAGTACTTC; CDR3aa: CASQKLTSSTYEQYF; v_gene: TRBV27; abundance: NA; j_gene: TRBJ2-7; d_gene: TRBD2
CDR3nt: TGTGCCAGCAGGGGGTTTAACGAGCAGTACTTC; CDR3aa: CASRGFNEQYF; v_gene: TRBV6-6; abundance: NA; j_gene: TRBJ2-7; d_gene: NA
CDR3nt: TGTGCCAGCAGTAGAATGACAGACTCCTACAATGAGCAGTTCTTC; CDR3aa: CASSRMTDSYNEQFF; v_gene: TRBV6-5; abundance: few; j_gene: TRBJ2-1; d_gene: NA
CDR3nt: TGTGCAAGTCGCTCCGGGACGGATAATGAAAAACTGTTTTTT; CDR3aa: CASRSGTDNEKLFF; v_gene: TRBV12-2; abundance: NA; j_gene: TRBJ1-4; d_gene: NA
CDR3nt: TGTGCCAGCTCACCACGCGGAGGGATGAACACTGAAGCTTTCTTT; CDR3aa: CASSPRGGMNTEAFF; v_gene: TRBV18; abundance: NA; j_gene: TRBJ1-1; d_gene: NA
CDR3nt: TGTGCCACCTGTGACAGGGTGGCCCAATACAATGAGCAGTTCTTC; CDR3aa: CATCDRVAQYNEQFF; v_gene: TRBV19; abundance: NA; j_gene: TRBJ2-1; d_gene: TRBD1
CDR3nt: TGTGCCAGCAGTACACTTAGACAGTCGTCCAACTATGGCTACACCTTC; CDR3aa: CASSTLRQSSNYGYTF; v_gene: TRBV27; abundance: NA; j_gene: TRBJ1-2; d_gene: NA
CDR3nt: TGTGCCAGCGGAGCACAGGGTTTCGGCACTGAAGCTTTCTTT; CDR3aa: CASGAQGFGTEAFF; v_gene: TRBV6-5; abundance: NA; j_gene: TRBJ1-1; d_gene: NA
CDR3nt: TGTGCCAGCAGTGAAGGTTCAACGGGCTACACCTTC; CDR3aa: CASSEGSTGYTF; v_gene: TRBV6-1; abundance: NA; j_gene: TRBJ1-2; d_gene: NA
CDR3nt: TGTGCCAGCATTCCCCGCGGCAGGGGGCCAGGGGAAGCTTTCTTT; CDR3aa: CASIPRGRGPGEAFF; v_gene: TRBV27; abundance: few; j_gene: TRBJ1-1; d_gene: TRBD1
CDR3nt: TGTGCCAGCAGTGAAAGGGGAAGCACTGAAGCTTTCTTT; CDR3aa: CASSERGSTEAFF; v_gene: TRBV2; abundance: NA; j_gene: TRBJ1-1; d_gene: NA
CDR3nt: TGTGCCAGCTCACCACCGGGACAGCAGGGAAACACCATATATTTT; CDR3aa: CASSPPGQQGNTIYF; v_gene: TRBV18; abundance: NA; j_gene: TRBJ1-3; d_gene: TRBD1
CDR3nt: TGTGCCGGGAGTCTTGGGAATTCACCCCTCCACTTT; CDR3aa: CAGSLGNSPLHF; v_gene: TRBV30; abundance: NA; j_gene: TRBJ1-6; d_gene: NA
CDR3nt: TGTGCCAGCAGACCCGGGACAGGGACAGAAAAACTGTTTTTT; CDR3aa: CASRPGTGTEKLFF; v_gene: TRBV6-5; abundance: NA; j_gene: TRBJ1-4; d_gene: TRBD1